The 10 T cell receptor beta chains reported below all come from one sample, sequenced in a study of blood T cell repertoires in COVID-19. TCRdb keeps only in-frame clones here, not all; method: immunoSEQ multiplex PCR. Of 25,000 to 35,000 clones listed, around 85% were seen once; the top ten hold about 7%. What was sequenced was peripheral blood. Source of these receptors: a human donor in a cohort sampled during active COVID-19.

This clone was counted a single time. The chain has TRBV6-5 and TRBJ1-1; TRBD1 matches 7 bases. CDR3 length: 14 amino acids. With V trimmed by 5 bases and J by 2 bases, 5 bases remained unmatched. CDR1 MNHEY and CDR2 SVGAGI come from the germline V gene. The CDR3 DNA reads TGTGCCAGCAGTCTCCGGGACAGCAACACTGAAGCTTTCTTT. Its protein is CASSLRDSNTEAFF.

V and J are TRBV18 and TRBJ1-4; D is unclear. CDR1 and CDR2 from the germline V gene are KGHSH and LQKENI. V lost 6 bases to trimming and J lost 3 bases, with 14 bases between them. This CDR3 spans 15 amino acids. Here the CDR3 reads CASSLEGRANEKLFF. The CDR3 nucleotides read TGTGCCAGCTCCCTGGAAGGGCGGGCTAATGAAAAACTGTTTTTT.

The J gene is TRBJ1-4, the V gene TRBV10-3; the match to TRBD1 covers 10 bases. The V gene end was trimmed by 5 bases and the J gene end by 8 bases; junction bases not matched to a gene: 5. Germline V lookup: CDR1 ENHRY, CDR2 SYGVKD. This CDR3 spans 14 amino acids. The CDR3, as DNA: TGTGCCATCAGTCCCCGGACAGGGGGGGAAAAACTGTTTTTT. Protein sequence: CAISPRTGGEKLFF.

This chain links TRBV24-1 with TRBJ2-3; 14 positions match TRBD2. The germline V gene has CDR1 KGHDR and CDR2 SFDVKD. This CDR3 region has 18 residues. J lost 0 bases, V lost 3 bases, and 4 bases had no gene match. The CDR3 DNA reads TGTGCCACCAGTGATCCCGGGACTAGCGGGAGAAGCACAGATACGCAGTATTTT. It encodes CATSDPGTSGRSTDTQYF.

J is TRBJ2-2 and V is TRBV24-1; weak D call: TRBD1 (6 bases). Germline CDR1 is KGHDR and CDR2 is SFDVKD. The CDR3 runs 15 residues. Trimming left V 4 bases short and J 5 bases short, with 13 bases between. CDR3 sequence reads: CATSDAQGITGELFF. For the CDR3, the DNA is TGTGCCACCAGTGACGCACAGGGTATTACCGGGGAGCTGTTTTTT.

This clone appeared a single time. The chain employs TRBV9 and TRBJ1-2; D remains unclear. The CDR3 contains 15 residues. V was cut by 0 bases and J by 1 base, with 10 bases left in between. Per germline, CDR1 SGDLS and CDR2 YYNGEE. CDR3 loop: CASSVDSGSNYGYTF. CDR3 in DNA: TGTGCCAGCAGCGTAGATTCGGGAAGTAACTATGGCTACACCTTC.

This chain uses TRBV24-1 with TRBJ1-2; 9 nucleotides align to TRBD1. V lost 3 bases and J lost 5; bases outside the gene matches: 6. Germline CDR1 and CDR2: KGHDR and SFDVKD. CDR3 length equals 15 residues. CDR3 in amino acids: CATSDRTGEGYGYTF. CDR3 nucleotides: TGTGCCACCAGTGATCGGACAGGGGAAGGGTATGGCTACACCTTC.

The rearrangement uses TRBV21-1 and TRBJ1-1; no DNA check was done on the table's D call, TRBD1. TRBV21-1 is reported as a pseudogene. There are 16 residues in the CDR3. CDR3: CARVAARQVLNTEAFF. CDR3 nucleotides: TGTGCCAGAGTTGCGGCCCGACAGGTCTTAAACACTGAAGCTTTCTTT.

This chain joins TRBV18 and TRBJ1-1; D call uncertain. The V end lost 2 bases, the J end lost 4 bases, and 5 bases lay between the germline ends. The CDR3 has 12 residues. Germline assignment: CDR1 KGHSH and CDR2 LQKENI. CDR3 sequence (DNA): TGTGCCAGCTCACCATCTGTCACTGAAGCTTTCTTT. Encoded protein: CASSPSVTEAFF.

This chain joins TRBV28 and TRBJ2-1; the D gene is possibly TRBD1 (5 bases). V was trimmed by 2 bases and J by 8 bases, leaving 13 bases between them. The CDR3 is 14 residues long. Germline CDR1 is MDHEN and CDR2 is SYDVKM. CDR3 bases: TGTGCCAGCAGTTTAGGTCAGGGTCTGGATGAGCAGTTCTTC. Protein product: CASSLGQGLDEQFF.